Listed below are T cell receptor beta chains from one sample, sequenced in a study of CD39 and CD103 CD8 tumor-infiltrating T cells. The protocol was immunoSEQ multiplex PCR, while the TCRdb copy is restricted to in-frame clones and leaves out a portion. The data contain approximately 17,000 clones, 80% to 95% of them singletons. Sequenced material: CD8+ T cells sorted from blood. These TCRs come from a human donor with head and neck squamous cell carcinoma. Both conserved end residues are part of each CDR3. The D gene is left open where the match is weak. Clone size is stated in some rows and not others, as once, few, many or a class when expanded.

V gene,D gene,clone size,J gene,CDR3 DNA,CDR3 protein
TRBV18,.,.,TRBJ1-3,TGTGCCAGCTCACCAGCGACTTACTCTGGAAACACCATATATTTT,CASSPATYSGNTIYF
TRBV27,.,.,TRBJ2-6,TGTGCCAGCAGAACGATTGGGGCCAACGTCCTGACTTTC,CASRTIGANVLTF
TRBV6-1,.,.,TRBJ1-5,TGTGCCAGCAGTGAATATGACATCAATCAGCCCCAGCATTTT,CASSEYDINQPQHF
TRBV7-9,TRBD1,.,TRBJ2-5,TGTGCCAGCAGCTTACCTTCAGGGGGGACCCAGTACTTC,CASSLPSGGTQYF
TRBV2,.,few,TRBJ1-6,TGTGCCAGCAGTGATAGCCAGATCTTAAATTCACCCCTCCACTTT,CASSDSQILNSPLHF
TRBV6-5,TRBD1,.,TRBJ1-4,TGTGCCAGCAGTGGGGGGACAGGGCTTGAAAAACTGTTTTTT,CASSGGTGLEKLFF
TRBV18,TRBD2,.,TRBJ2-7,TGTGCCAGCTCACCACCGGGGGGGAACAGCGAGCAGTACTTC,CASSPPGGNSEQYF
TRBV11-2,TRBD1,.,TRBJ2-7,TGTGCCAGCAGGAGACCGGGACAGGGAATTTGGCACGAGCAGTACTTC,CASRRPGQGIWHEQYF
TRBV5-8,.,.,TRBJ2-5,TGTGCCAGCAGCTTGCTATTCGATCAGGGAGGAGAGACCCAGTACTTC,CASSLLFDQGGETQYF
TRBV18,.,.,TRBJ2-7,TGTGCCAGCTCACCCTACCCCCCAGGATCCACCCGCGAGCAGTACTTC,CASSPYPPGSTREQYF
TRBV4-1,.,.,TRBJ2-7,TGCGCCAGCAGCCAAGATCTCGGAATCACCTTCTCCTACGAGCAGTACTTC,CASSQDLGITFSYEQYF
TRBV7-6,TRBD2,.,TRBJ2-5,TGTGCCAGCAGCTCAACCGGGACTAGCGTTGAGACCCAGTACTTC,CASSSTGTSVETQYF
TRBV2,.,.,TRBJ1-1,TGTGCCAGCAGCCAAGGCCGGAACACTGAAGCTTTCTTT,CASSQGRNTEAFF
TRBV19,TRBD1,.,TRBJ1-3,TGTGCCAGTAGTATCGGATGGGACAGGGGAAACACCATATATTTT,CASSIGWDRGNTIYF
TRBV9,TRBD2,.,TRBJ2-2,TGTGCCAGCAGCTCCGGAGAGGCTAGCGGGGGGGCCCGAGCCGGGGAGCTGTTTTTT,CASSSGEASGGARAGELFF
TRBV7-2,.,few,TRBJ2-7,TGTGCCAGCAGCCGTTCAACCGGGGGTGGGGGGCACGTAGGGCAGTACTTC,CASSRSTGGGGHVGQYF
TRBV9,TRBD1,.,TRBJ2-1,TGTGCCAGCAGCGTAGAAACGGGACAGGGACAGGGTGAGCAGTTCTTC,CASSVETGQGQGEQFF
TRBV25-1,.,.,TRBJ2-7,TGTGCCAGCAGCCCGAGGGAAGTGTGGCCTGCCAACGAGCAGTACTTC,CASSPREVWPANEQYF
TRBV7-9,.,.,TRBJ1-1,TGTGCCAGCAGCTCCAGTTGGGGCACTGAAGCTTTCTTT,CASSSSWGTEAFF
TRBV4-1,TRBD1,.,TRBJ2-2,TGCGTCAGCAGCCACGGGACAGGGGCGAACACCGGGGAGCTGTTTTTT,CVSSHGTGANTGELFF
TRBV15,.,.,TRBJ1-4,TGTGCCACCAGCAGAGATGGGGGCCCCGGGAGGGATGAAAAACTGTTTTTT,CATSRDGGPGRDEKLFF
TRBV28,.,.,TRBJ1-5,TGTGCCGAGTCCCCCAGGGCTAGCAATCAGCCCCAGCATTTT,CAESPRASNQPQHF
TRBV7-9,.,.,TRBJ1-1,TGTGCCAGCGAACCGGGGGGGCTGATTGAAGCTTTCTTT,CASEPGGLIEAFF
TRBV7-9,.,.,TRBJ2-3,TGTGCCAGCAGCTTAGCGGACACAGATACGCAGTATTTT,CASSLADTDTQYF
TRBV6-6,.,.,TRBJ2-1,TGTGCCAGCATCCTTGAGGATGAGCAGTTCTTC,CASILEDEQFF
TRBV18,.,.,TRBJ2-5,TGTGCCAGCTCACCCCGGCAGGGGAGAACCCAAGAGACCCAGTACTTC,CASSPRQGRTQETQYF
TRBV28,.,.,TRBJ1-1,TGTGCCAGCAGTTTTGTCCCTCGAGGGGCTGAAGCTTTCTTT,CASSFVPRGAEAFF
TRBV27,.,.,TRBJ1-1,TGTGCCAGCAGTTTATCGGGACAGAACACTGAAGCTTTCTTT,CASSLSGQNTEAFF
TRBV14,TRBD1,.,TRBJ1-2,TGTGCCAGCAGCCAAGACTCCAGGGGGCACGGTGGCTACACCTTC,CASSQDSRGHGGYTF
TRBV27,.,.,TRBJ2-7,TGTGCCAGCAGTTTAAATGGGCAGGGCTACGAGCAGTACTTC,CASSLNGQGYEQYF
TRBV27,TRBD1,.,TRBJ1-6,TGTGCCAGCAGTTTGGGACAGTTGTATAATTCACCCCTCCACTTT,CASSLGQLYNSPLHF
TRBV7-6,.,.,TRBJ2-2,TGTGCCAGCAGCTACTCCGGGACAGTTTTCGGGGGGAACACCGGGGAGCTGTTTTTT,CASSYSGTVFGGNTGELFF
TRBV27,.,.,TRBJ1-5,TGTGCCAGCAGTTGGGGAACGGGTCAGCCCCAGCATTTT,CASSWGTGQPQHF
TRBV28,.,.,TRBJ2-5,TGTGCCAGCAGTTTACAACCTCCGGGGAACCAAGAGACCCAGTACTTC,CASSLQPPGNQETQYF
TRBV7-8,.,.,TRBJ2-1,TGTGCCAGCAGATTGCTCGGCGGGACGGGCCCCGATGAGCAGTTCTTC,CASRLLGGTGPDEQFF
TRBV4-2,.,.,TRBJ1-5,TGTGCCAGCAGCCAAGATGGCCTGGGGGGGGGTCAGCCCCAGCATTTT,CASSQDGLGGGQPQHF
TRBV5-5,.,.,TRBJ1-1,TGTGCCAGCAGCCCCCCCAGTCTACAGAACACTGAAGCTTTCTTT,CASSPPSLQNTEAFF
TRBV6-1,.,.,TRBJ2-7,TGTGCCAGCAGTCCGTCCGGGACGTCTTACTACGAGCAGTACTTC,CASSPSGTSYYEQYF
TRBV27,TRBD1,.,TRBJ1-2,TGTGCCACCTCCCAAGGAGGGGGCGCCTGGAACATCTATGGCTACACCTTC,CATSQGGGAWNIYGYTF
TRBV2,TRBD1,.,TRBJ2-7,TGTGCCAGCAGTGACTATACAGGGGCCTACGAGCAGTACTTC,CASSDYTGAYEQYF
TRBV6-5,.,.,TRBJ1-5,TGTGCCAGCAGCCCCTATTTGGGGGTGGACCAGCCCCAGCATTTT,CASSPYLGVDQPQHF
TRBV4-1,.,.,TRBJ1-5,TGCGCCAGCAGCCCGGAACCGTTAAGCAATCAGCCCCAGCATTTT,CASSPEPLSNQPQHF
TRBV2,.,.,TRBJ1-2,TGTGCCACCATAAATCCCGGGCTTGGCTACACCTTC,CATINPGLGYTF
TRBV28,.,.,TRBJ2-7,TGTGCCAGCAGTTTCCCCTCCCGGGAAGTGCGACCCTACGAGCAGTACTTC,CASSFPSREVRPYEQYF
TRBV27,.,.,TRBJ2-7,TGTGCCAGCAGTTCTTCCCTCAGGTATTCCTACGAGCAGTACTTC,CASSSSLRYSYEQYF
TRBV4-1,.,.,TRBJ2-1,TGCGCCAGCAGCCAATATCCCCACTCCAATGAGCAGTTCTTC,CASSQYPHSNEQFF
TRBV9,.,.,TRBJ2-3,TGTGCCAGCAGCTTCGCCGGGACTAGCACAGATACGCAGTATTTT,CASSFAGTSTDTQYF
TRBV27,.,.,TRBJ1-1,TGTGCCAGCAGTTTAGCAGGGGTTTTAGGTGAAGCTTTCTTT,CASSLAGVLGEAFF
TRBV5-1,.,.,TRBJ1-1,TGCGCCAGCAGCCTCGGGGGTGAAGCTTTCTTT,CASSLGGEAFF
TRBV19,.,.,TRBJ1-5,TGTGCCAGTAGTATAGGTGGGCAGGGCAATCAGCCCCAGCATTTT,CASSIGGQGNQPQHF
TRBV4-1,.,.,TRBJ1-2,TGCGCCAGCAGCTCCAGGGGATCCTATGGCTACACCTTC,CASSSRGSYGYTF
TRBV28,.,.,TRBJ1-4,TGTGCCAGCAGTTTACTAGGTCGGATTAATGAAAAACTGTTTTTT,CASSLLGRINEKLFF
TRBV11-2,.,.,TRBJ2-2,TGTGCCAGCGGAGGGGTCAACACCGGGGAGCTGTTTTTT,CASGGVNTGELFF